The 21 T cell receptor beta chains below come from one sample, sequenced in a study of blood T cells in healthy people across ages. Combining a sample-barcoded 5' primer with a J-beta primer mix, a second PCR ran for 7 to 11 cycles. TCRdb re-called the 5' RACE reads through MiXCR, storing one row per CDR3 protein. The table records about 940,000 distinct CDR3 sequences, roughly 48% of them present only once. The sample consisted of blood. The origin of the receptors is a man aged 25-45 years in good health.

The CDR3 DNA follows: TGTGCCAGCAGGCCTCGACAGGGAGAGTACAATGAGCAGTACTTC. It yields the protein CASRPRQGEYNEQYF. The chain uses TRBV12-3 or TRBV12-4 and TRBJ2-1, with 7 bases lining up with TRBD1. The J call may be mistaken, given a closer DNA end match to TRBJ2-7. The CDR3 consists of 15 residues.

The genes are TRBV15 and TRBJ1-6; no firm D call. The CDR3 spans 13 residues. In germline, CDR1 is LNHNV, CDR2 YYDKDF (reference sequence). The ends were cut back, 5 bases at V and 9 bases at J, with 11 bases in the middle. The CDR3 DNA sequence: TGTGCCACCAGCCCCGTTTCCTCTTCACCCCTCCACTTT. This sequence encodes CATSPVSSSPLHF.

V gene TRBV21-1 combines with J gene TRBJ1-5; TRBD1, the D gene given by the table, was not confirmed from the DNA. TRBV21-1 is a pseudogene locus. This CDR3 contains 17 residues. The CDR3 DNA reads TGTGCCAGCAGCAAAGGGACAGGGGGGGAGGGCAATCAGCCCCAGCATTTT. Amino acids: CASSKGTGGEGNQPQHF.

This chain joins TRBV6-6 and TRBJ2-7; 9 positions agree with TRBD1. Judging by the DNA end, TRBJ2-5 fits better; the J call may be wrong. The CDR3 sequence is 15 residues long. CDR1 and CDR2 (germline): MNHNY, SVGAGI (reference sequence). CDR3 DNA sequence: TGTGCCAGCAGTTATCCTAACAGGGGGCGGGAGACCCAGTACTTC. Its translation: CASSYPNRGRETQYF.

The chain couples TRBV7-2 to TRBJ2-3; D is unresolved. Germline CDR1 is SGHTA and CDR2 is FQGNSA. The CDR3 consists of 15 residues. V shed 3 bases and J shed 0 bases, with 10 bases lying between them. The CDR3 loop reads CASSFYRISTDTQYF. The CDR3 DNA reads TGTGCCAGCAGCTTTTACCGAATTAGCACAGATACGCAGTATTTT.

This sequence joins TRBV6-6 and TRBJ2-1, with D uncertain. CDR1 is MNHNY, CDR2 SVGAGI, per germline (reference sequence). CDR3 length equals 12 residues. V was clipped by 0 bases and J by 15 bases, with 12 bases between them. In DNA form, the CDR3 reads TGTGCCAGCAGTTACTCGCCTGAGAATGCGTTCTTC. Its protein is CASSYSPENAFF.

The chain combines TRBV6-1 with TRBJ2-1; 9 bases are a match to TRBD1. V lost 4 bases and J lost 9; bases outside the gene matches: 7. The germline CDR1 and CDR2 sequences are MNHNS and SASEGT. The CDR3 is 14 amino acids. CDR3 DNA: TGTGCCAGCAGTGGGACAGGGGTTAGGTTTGAGCAGTTCTTC. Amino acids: CASSGTGVRFEQFF.

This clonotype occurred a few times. The CDR3 DNA is TGTGCCAGCAGCCAAATTGGACTTCTTGACTCCTACGAGCAGTACTTC. Its protein product is CASSQIGLLDSYEQYF. The chain has TRBV12-3 or TRBV12-4 and TRBJ2-7; perhaps TRBD2 as D (5 bases). This CDR3 has 16 residues. The V end lost 6 bases, the J end lost 0 bases, and 18 bases lay between the germline ends.

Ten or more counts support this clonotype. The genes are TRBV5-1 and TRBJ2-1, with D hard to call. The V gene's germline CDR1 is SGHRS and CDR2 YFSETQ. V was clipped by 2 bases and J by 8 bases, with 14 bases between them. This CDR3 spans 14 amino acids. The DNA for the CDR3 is TGCGCCAGCAGCTTCTCCGACCCCTCCCATGAGCAGTTCTTC. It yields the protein CASSFSDPSHEQFF.

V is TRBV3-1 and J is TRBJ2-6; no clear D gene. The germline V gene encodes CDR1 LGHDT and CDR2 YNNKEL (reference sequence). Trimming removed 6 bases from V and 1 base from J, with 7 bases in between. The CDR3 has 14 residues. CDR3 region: CASRAHSGANVLTF. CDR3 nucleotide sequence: TGTGCCAGCAGGGCACATTCTGGGGCCAACGTCCTGACTTTC.

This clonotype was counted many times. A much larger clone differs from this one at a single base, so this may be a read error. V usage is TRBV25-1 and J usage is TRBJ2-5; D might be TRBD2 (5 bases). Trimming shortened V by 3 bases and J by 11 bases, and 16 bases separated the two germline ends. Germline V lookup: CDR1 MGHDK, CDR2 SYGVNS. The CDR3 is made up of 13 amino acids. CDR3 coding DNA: TGTGCCAGCAGTGAGAGGGTCTCCCTTGAGCAGTACTTC. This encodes CASSERVSLEQYF.

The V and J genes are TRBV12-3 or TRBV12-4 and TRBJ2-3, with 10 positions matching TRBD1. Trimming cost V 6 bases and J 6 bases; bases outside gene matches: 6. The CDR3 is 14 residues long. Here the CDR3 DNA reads TGTGCCAGCAGGGAGACAGGGGGCGGTGATACGCAGTATTTT. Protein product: CASRETGGGDTQYF.

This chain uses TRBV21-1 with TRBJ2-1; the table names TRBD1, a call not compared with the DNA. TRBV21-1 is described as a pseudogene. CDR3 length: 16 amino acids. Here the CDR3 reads CASSAGQSYSYNEQFF. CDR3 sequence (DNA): TGTGCCAGCAGCGCCGGACAGTCTTACTCCTACAATGAGCAGTTCTTC.

In nucleotides, the CDR3 is TGTGCCAGCAGCGTAGGGGTTAGCGGGGGTTCAGATACGCAGTATTTT. Translation gives CASSVGVSGGSDTQYF. This chain joins TRBV9 and TRBJ2-3; 9 bases are a match to TRBD2. The germline CDR1 and CDR2 sequences are SGDLS and YYNGEE. CDR3 length equals 16 residues. Losses at the gene ends were 0 bases for V and 4 bases for J; bases not matched to a gene: 6.

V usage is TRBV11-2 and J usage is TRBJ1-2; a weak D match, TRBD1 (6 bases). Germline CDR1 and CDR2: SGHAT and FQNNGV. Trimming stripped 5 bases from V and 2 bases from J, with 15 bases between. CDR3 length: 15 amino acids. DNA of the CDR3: TGTGCCAGCAGCCCAAGCCACGGGACAAACTATGGCTACACCTTC. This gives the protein CASSPSHGTNYGYTF.

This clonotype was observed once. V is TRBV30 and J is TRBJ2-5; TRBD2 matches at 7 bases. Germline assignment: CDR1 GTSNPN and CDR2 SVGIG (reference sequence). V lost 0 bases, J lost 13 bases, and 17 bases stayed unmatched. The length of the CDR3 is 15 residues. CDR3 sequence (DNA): TGTGCCTGGAGTGTAGGATTTGGGCAGCGGGGAGGAATGTACTTC. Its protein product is CAWSVGFGQRGGMYF.

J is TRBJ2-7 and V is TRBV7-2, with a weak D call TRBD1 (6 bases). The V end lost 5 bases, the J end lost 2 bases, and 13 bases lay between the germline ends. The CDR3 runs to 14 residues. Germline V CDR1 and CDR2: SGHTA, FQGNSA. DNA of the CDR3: TGTGCCAGCAGCCCACAGGGTTTAACCTACGAGCAGTACTTC. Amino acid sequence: CASSPQGLTYEQYF.

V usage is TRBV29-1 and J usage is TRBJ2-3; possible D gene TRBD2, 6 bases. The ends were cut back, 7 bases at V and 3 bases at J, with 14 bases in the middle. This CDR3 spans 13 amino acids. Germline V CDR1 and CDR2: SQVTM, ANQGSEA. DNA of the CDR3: TGCAGCGGTAACACCGGGGGAACAGATACGCAGTATTTT. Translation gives CSGNTGGTDTQYF.

The DNA for the CDR3 is TGTGCCAGCAGTCGAAGCGCGGGGCAGGGCCAAGTAAAGACCCAGTACTTC. Amino acids: CASSRSAGQGQVKTQYF. V and J are TRBV28 and TRBJ2-5, with D possibly TRBD2 on 6 matching bases. This CDR3 has 17 residues. Germline V gene data show CDR1 as MDHEN and CDR2 as SYDVKM. Trimming shortened V by 5 bases and J by 6 bases, and 25 bases separated the two germline ends.

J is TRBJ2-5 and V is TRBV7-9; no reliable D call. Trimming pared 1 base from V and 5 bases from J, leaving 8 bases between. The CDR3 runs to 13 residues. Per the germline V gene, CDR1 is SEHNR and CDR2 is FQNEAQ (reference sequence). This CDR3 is CASSLEYGETQYF. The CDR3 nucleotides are TGTGCCAGCAGCTTAGAGTATGGGGAGACCCAGTACTTC. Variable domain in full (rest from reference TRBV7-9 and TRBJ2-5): DTGVSQNPRHKITKRGQNVTFRCDPISEHNRLYWYRQTLGQGPEFLTYFQNEAQLEKSRLLSDRFSAERPKGSFSTLEIQRTEQGDSAMYLCASSLEYGETQYFGPGTRLLVL.

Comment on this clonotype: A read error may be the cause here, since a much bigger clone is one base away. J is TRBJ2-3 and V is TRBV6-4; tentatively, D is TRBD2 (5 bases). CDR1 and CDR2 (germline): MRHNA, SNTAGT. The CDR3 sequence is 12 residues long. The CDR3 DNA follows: TGTGCCAGCAGCCCCGGGGAAGATGCGCAGTATTTT. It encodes CASSPGEDAQYF.